These 31 T cell receptor beta chains share one sample of origin, sequenced in a study of vaccination effects on CD4 cells after COVID-19. Sequenced by immunoSEQ multiplex PCR; TCRdb stores in-frame clones only, minus some. The sample shows about 39,000 clones, under 70% of them seen only once. Their antigens are not known. Subsequent to less than 13 days of culture, CD4+ T cells were isolated. All participants had two doses of either the BNT162b2 or mRNA-1273 vaccine. The sample was CD4+ T cells from PBMCs cultured without peptide, taken after COVID-19 vaccination. These receptors all come from a human donor who received a COVID-19 vaccine.

This chain connects TRBV7-8 to TRBJ2-5; the match to TRBD1 covers 8 bases. V lost 1 base, J lost 7 bases, and 5 bases stayed unmatched. The CDR3 has 14 residues. Germline loops: CDR1 SGHVS, CDR2 FQNEAQ. CDR3 residues: CASSLGTGRVTQYF. The CDR3 DNA is TGTGCCAGCAGCTTAGGGACAGGGCGGGTGACCCAGTACTTC.

The chain joins TRBV5-8 to TRBJ2-7; D is possibly TRBD1 (5 bases). Trimming pared 6 bases from V and 5 bases from J, leaving 21 bases between. The germline gives CDR1 SGHTS, CDR2 YDEGEE. The CDR3 sequence is 15 residues long. CDR3 sequence reads: CASTPRWGRVNEQYF. The CDR3 DNA is TGTGCCAGCACCCCCCGGTGGGGCCGGGTAAACGAGCAGTACTTC.

This clone was found once. The rearrangement uses TRBV6-5 and TRBJ1-4; perhaps TRBD1 as D (6 bases). V lost 10 bases to trimming and J lost 4 bases, with 16 bases between them. This CDR3 spans 14 amino acids. Germline values: CDR1 MNHEY, CDR2 SVGAGI. Here the CDR3 reads CATRTGQINEKLFF. The CDR3, as DNA: TGTGCCACCAGAACCGGACAGATTAATGAAAAACTGTTTTTT.

This clone was seen only once. This chain uses TRBV2 with TRBJ2-7, with D possibly called TRBD1 or TRBD2 (5 bases each). The CDR3 sequence is 12 residues long. Germline assignment: CDR1 SNHLY and CDR2 FYNNEI. V dropped 4 bases and J dropped 10 bases, with 14 bases sitting between them. The CDR3 bases are TGTGCCAGCAGTGTCGATGGGGCGGGTCAGTACTTC. Protein product: CASSVDGAGQYF. Supplemented by reference TRBV2 and TRBJ2-7, the full variable domain reads EPEVTQTPSHQVTQMGQEVILRCVPISNHLYFYWYRQILGQKVEFLVSFYNNEISEKSEIFDDQFSVERPDGSNFTLKIRSTKLEDSAMYFCASSVDGAGQYFGPGTRLTVT.

The chain uses TRBV18 and TRBJ2-7; D gene unclear. The CDR3 is made up of 14 amino acids. V lost 6 bases and J lost 2, with 14 bases in between. Germline loops: CDR1 KGHSH, CDR2 LQKENI. The CDR3 reads CASSPETVTYEQYF. CDR3 nucleotides: TGTGCCAGCTCCCCGGAGACGGTTACCTACGAGCAGTACTTC.

CDR3 in DNA: TGTGCCAGCAGCCATGGGACTAGCGGGGGGGTGATCAACATTCAGTACTTC. Translating it yields CASSHGTSGGVINIQYF. The V call is TRBV6-2 or TRBV6-3, the J call TRBJ2-4; 16 bases are shared with TRBD2. Germline V gene sequence: CDR1 MNHEY, CDR2 SVGEGT. V lost 6 bases, J lost 7 bases, and 9 bases stayed unmatched. This CDR3 comprises 17 residues.

The chain joins TRBV10-3 to TRBJ2-1, with D hard to call. There are 13 residues in the CDR3. Trimming removed 9 bases from V and 1 base from J, with 10 bases in between. Germline-derived CDR1 and CDR2 are ENHRY and SYGVKD. The CDR3 sequence: CAISSGSYNEQFF. CDR3 coding DNA: TGTGCCATTTCCAGTGGGTCCTACAATGAGCAGTTCTTC.

The genes are TRBV18 and TRBJ2-7; D perhaps matches TRBD1 (6 bases). In germline, CDR1 is KGHSH, CDR2 LQKENI. V lost 3 bases, J lost 0 bases, and 6 bases lay in between. The CDR3 covers 13 residues. In nucleotides, the CDR3 is TGTGCCAGCTCACCGGACAGCTCCTACGAGCAGTACTTC. This translates into CASSPDSSYEQYF. Full variable domain (missing parts from reference TRBV18 and TRBJ2-7): NAGVMQNPRHLVRRRGQEARLRCSPMKGHSHVYWYRQLPEEGLKFMVYLQKENIIDESGMPKERFSAEFPKEGPSILRIQQVVRGDSAAYFCASSPDSSYEQYFGPGTRLTVT.

This clone was detected only once. The chain uses TRBV12-3 or TRBV12-4 and TRBJ2-3; D is possibly TRBD1 (6 bases). Trimming pared 3 bases from V and 4 bases from J, leaving 8 bases between. The CDR3 loop spans 13 amino acids. The CDR3 sequence is CASSFKGADTQYF. The CDR3 coding sequence is TGTGCCAGCAGTTTCAAGGGGGCAGATACGCAGTATTTT.

There are a few counts of this clone. The chain couples TRBV19 to TRBJ2-1; the match to TRBD2 covers 9 bases. CDR1 and CDR2 (germline): LNHDA, SQIVND (reference sequence). The J segment lost 4 bases and the V segment lost 7 bases, leaving 8 bases of the junction unmatched. The CDR3 spans 15 residues. The CDR3: CASKRREGGYNEQFF. The CDR3 bases are TGTGCCAGTAAACGGCGGGAGGGCGGTTACAATGAGCAGTTCTTC.

This clone was seen more than once but under ten times. This sequence joins TRBV4-1 and TRBJ2-1; the match to TRBD2 covers 7 bases. The germline V gene encodes CDR1 MGHRA and CDR2 YSYEKL. J was trimmed by 4 bases and V by 3 bases; bases with no gene match: 3. The CDR3 extends over 14 amino acids. CDR3 protein: CASSQGLSYNEQFF. The CDR3 nucleotides read TGCGCCAGCAGCCAGGGACTATCGTACAATGAGCAGTTCTTC.

J is TRBJ2-3 and V is TRBV9; D uncertain. This CDR3 has 14 amino acids. Germline lookup yields CDR1 SGDLS and CDR2 YYNGEE. The V end was cut by 3 bases, the J end by 9 bases, with 17 bases between. The CDR3 sequence is CASSETNTDPTQYF. The CDR3, as DNA: TGTGCCAGCAGCGAAACAAACACAGACCCGACGCAGTATTTT.

This clone was seen once. The chain carries TRBV5-4 and TRBJ1-4; possible D gene TRBD1, 6 bases. There are 15 residues in the CDR3. Germline values: CDR1 SGHNT, CDR2 YYREEE (reference sequence). The germline V and J ends were trimmed by 2 bases and 5 bases, with 13 bases remaining between them. The DNA for the CDR3 is TGTGCCAGCAGCTTCTTCGGGGGCAGAAATGAAAAACTGTTTTTT. Amino acid sequence: CASSFFGGRNEKLFF.

The rearrangement uses TRBV5-1 and TRBJ2-7; 8 nucleotides agree with TRBD2. CDR3 size: 14 residues. Germline CDR1 reads SGHRS; CDR2 reads YFSETQ. Trimming took 1 base from V and 5 from J; bases not matched to a gene: 5. This CDR3 reads CASSLLAGQNEQYF. In DNA form, the CDR3 reads TGCGCCAGCAGCTTGCTAGCGGGTCAGAACGAGCAGTACTTC. The full variable domain, rest sourced from reference TRBV5-1 and TRBJ2-7, is KAGVTQTPRYLIKTRGQQVTLSCSPISGHRSVSWYQQTPGQGLQFLFEYFSETQRNKGNFPGRFSGRQFSNSRSEMNVSTLELGDSALYLCASSLLAGQNEQYFGPGTRLTVT.

This chain joins TRBV25-1 and TRBJ1-2; D gene uncertain. The CDR3 totals 14 residues. The germline gives CDR1 MGHDK, CDR2 SYGVNS. The V gene lost 3 bases and the J gene lost 5 bases, with 13 bases spanning the gap. CDR3 DNA sequence: TGTGCCAGCAGTGATGAACTCGCTTCGTATGGCTACACCTTC. Translated, it gives CASSDELASYGYTF.

This rearrangement joins TRBV19 to TRBJ1-6, with TRBD1 as a possible D gene (5 bases). Germline V gives CDR1 LNHDA, CDR2 SQIVND (reference sequence). There are 14 residues in the CDR3. V lost 11 bases and J lost 9, with 20 bases in between. CDR3: CASARGREVSPLHF. DNA of the CDR3: TGTGCCTCCGCTCGAGGCAGGGAGGTTTCACCCCTCCACTTT.

The rearrangement joins TRBV6-6 to TRBJ1-1, with a weak D call TRBD1 (5 bases). CDR1 is MNHNY, CDR2 SVGAGI, per germline (reference sequence). V was trimmed by 4 bases and J by 7 bases, leaving 13 bases between them. This CDR3 is built from 13 residues. The CDR3 DNA reads as TGTGCCAGCAGTTCCGAACTACAGGTTGAAGCTTTCTTT. This translates into CASSSELQVEAFF.

The chain employs TRBV6-5 and TRBJ1-1; 7 positions match TRBD1. V gave up 5 bases and J gave up 4 bases; unmatched junction bases: 7. CDR1 and CDR2 from the germline V gene are MNHEY and SVGAGI. This CDR3 region has 14 residues. CDR3 sequence reads: CASSLDRQGTEAFF. The CDR3 DNA reads as TGTGCCAGCAGTCTCGATAGACAGGGCACTGAAGCTTTCTTT.

The chain employs TRBV7-8 and TRBJ2-2; 7 bases match TRBD1. Germline CDR1 and CDR2: SGHVS and FQNEAQ. This CDR3 is built from 15 residues. V was pared by 1 base and J by 5 bases, with 4 bases of the junction left unmatched. The CDR3: CASSLVMTGTGELFF. In nucleotides, the CDR3 is TGTGCCAGCAGCTTAGTTATGACAGGGACCGGGGAGCTGTTTTTT.

This chain connects TRBV5-1 to TRBJ2-3, with a tentative D call TRBD2 (6 bases). Germline V gives CDR1 SGHRS, CDR2 YFSETQ. V lost 7 bases and J 4 bases, leaving 19 bases between the germline ends. The CDR3 length is 15 residues. DNA for the CDR3: TGCGCCAGCTCCCGGGGGTCGGGTGTGGCAGATACGCAGTATTTT. It specifies CASSRGSGVADTQYF.

The V call is TRBV5-4, the J call TRBJ1-1; D not certain. V was pared by 0 bases and J by 7 bases, with 7 bases between. The length of the CDR3 is 12 residues. CDR1 and CDR2 from the germline V gene are SGHNT and YYREEE (reference sequence). CDR3 DNA sequence: TGTGCCAGCAGCTTGGACGTCCATGAAGCTTTCTTT. Translation: CASSLDVHEAFF.

V gene TRBV7-9 combines with J gene TRBJ2-5; 10 bases agree with TRBD2. CDR3 size: 14 residues. Unmatched junction bases numbered 7, after V lost 7 bases and J lost 5 bases. Germline lookup yields CDR1 SEHNR and CDR2 FQNEAQ (reference sequence). CDR3: CASTESGGAETQYF. CDR3 bases: TGTGCCAGCACGGAGAGCGGGGGGGCGGAGACCCAGTACTTC.

CDR3: CAISPTETSGYEQYF. CDR3 nucleotides: TGTGCCATCAGCCCCACCGAGACTAGCGGCTACGAGCAGTACTTC. V usage is TRBV10-3 and J usage is TRBJ2-7, with 9 bases aligning to TRBD2. CDR3 size: 15 residues. The V gene's germline CDR1 is ENHRY and CDR2 SYGVKD. Unmatched junction bases numbered 9, after V lost 6 bases and J lost 3 bases.

The rearrangement joins TRBV7-6 to TRBJ2-2, with 7 bases matching TRBD1. V trimming: 5 bases; J trimming: 1 base; junction bases outside the gene matches: 13. The CDR3 extends over 18 amino acids. The V gene's germline CDR1 is SGHVS and CDR2 FNYEAQ. The CDR3 DNA reads TGTGCCAGCAGCCTATCCGCAGGGGGTACAGGGAACACCGGGGAGCTGTTTTTT. Translated: CASSLSAGGTGNTGELFF.

The chain employs TRBV11-1 and TRBJ2-6; no reliable D call. Trimming removed 2 bases from V and 4 bases from J, with 9 bases in between. CDR1 and CDR2 (germline): SGHAT, FQDESV (reference sequence). This CDR3 spans 15 amino acids. This CDR3 reads CASSLSAVGANVLTF. CDR3 nucleotide sequence: TGTGCCAGCAGCTTATCGGCGGTCGGGGCCAACGTCCTGACTTTC.

This chain uses TRBV6-1 with TRBJ1-4; no clear D. Trimming cost V 4 bases and J 0 bases, with 12 bases left between them. Germline loops: CDR1 MNHNS, CDR2 SASEGT. CDR3 length: 16 residues. CDR3 protein: CASSGEVSATNEKLFF. The CDR3 nucleotides are TGTGCCAGCAGTGGAGAGGTCAGCGCAACTAATGAAAAACTGTTTTTT.

This rearrangement joins TRBV1 to TRBJ2-5; the tabulated D call, TRBD2, remains unverified against the DNA. TRBV1 is classified as a pseudogene. This CDR3 has 16 amino acids. CDR3 region: CTSSLSSGMLRETQYF. Written as DNA, the CDR3 is TGCACCAGCAGCCTCTCGAGCGGGATGTTGCGTGAGACCCAGTACTTC.

This clone is a singleton in its sample. V usage is TRBV21-1 and J usage is TRBJ2-2; TRBD2 is taken as the D call from the table, unchecked against the DNA. TRBV21-1 is a recognized pseudogene. The CDR3 sequence is 16 residues long. The DNA of the CDR3 is TGTGCCAGCAGCAAAGCTAGCGGGGCGAACACCGGGGAGCTGTTTTTT. Protein: CASSKASGANTGELFF.

V and J are TRBV7-9 and TRBJ1-4; D may be TRBD1 (5 bases). Trimming pared 4 bases from V and 3 bases from J, leaving 9 bases between. Germline CDR1 and CDR2: SEHNR and FQNEAQ (reference sequence). The CDR3 loop spans 14 amino acids. CDR3 nucleotides: TGTGCCAGCAGCTCGGGGGTATCTAATGAAAAACTGTTTTTT. This encodes CASSSGVSNEKLFF.

This chain connects TRBV19 to TRBJ1-5; 7 bases agree with TRBD1. The CDR3 has 15 amino acids. Trimming took 6 bases from V and 4 from J; bases not matched to a gene: 9. Germline V CDR1 and CDR2: LNHDA, SQIVND (reference sequence). CDR3 DNA: TGTGCCAGTAGACGGGACAGAATACAAAATCAGCCCCAGCATTTT. Residues: CASRRDRIQNQPQHF.

This clone was seen more than once but under ten times. This sequence joins TRBV30 and TRBJ1-6, with 7 bases that match TRBD1. V lost 0 bases, J lost 10 bases, and 9 bases stayed unmatched. The CDR3 extends over 15 amino acids. Germline V gene sequence: CDR1 GTSNPN, CDR2 SVGIG (reference sequence). The CDR3: CAWSVGGGGNSPLHF. CDR3 sequence (DNA): TGTGCCTGGAGTGTAGGGGGCGGCGGGAACTCACCCCTCCACTTT. Complete variable domain (other parts from reference TRBV30 and TRBJ1-6): SQTIHQWPATLVQPVGSPLSLECTVEGTSNPNLYWYRQAAGRGLQLLFYSVGIGQISSEVPQNLSASRPQDRQFILSSKKLLLSDSGFYLCAWSVGGGGNSPLHFGNGTRLTVT.